The TCR beta chain described here comes from a study of response to subunit inactivated influenza vaccine (dated 2018 in TCRdb). Regarding the study in general: The study used deep quantitative T cell receptor repertoire profiling to track responses to a trivalent subunit inactivated influenza vaccine.

On this clonotype itself: Its antigen is not yet known. No base qualities exist here, and no much larger clone lies one base off it.

To prepare the library, RT-PCR was applied. Reads for this sample came from an Illumina HiSeq 2500. The raw public data were reprocessed by TCRdb itself: fastp quality trimming at Q25, MiXCR clonotype calling, in-frame beta chains only. Records with the same CDR3 protein are collapsed into one entry carrying the most frequent genes and DNA. This sample holds approximately 490,000 distinct CDR3 sequences; 6% to 9% were observed only once. The biggest ten clones account for around 13% of the sample. From cysteine to phenylalanine, the CDR3 is 15 amino acids long. The CDR3 DNA has 45 bases and is translated from base 1. The germline V gene supplies CDR1 SGHRS and CDR2 YFSETQ. Between the V and J ends, shortened by 2 bases and 3 bases respectively, the junction contains 12 bases. Overall study outcomes, separate from this receptor: The authors suggested that each seasonal influenza vaccination may recruit only a limited number of new T cells.

Here the chain combines TRBV5-1 and TRBJ2-1, and TRBD2 may be the D gene, going by 6 matching bases. Sequenced material: PBMCs from blood, taken around 25 months after vaccination. This clonotype was obtained from a man between 45 and 75 years old who received an inactivated influenza vaccine. Donor details come from another sample of the same person, matched by shared clones. The nucleotide sequence reads TGCGCCAGCAGCTTTGGCGGGAACGTCTACAATGAGCAGTTCTTC. Its translation reads: CASSFGGNVYNEQFF.